The 5 T cell receptor beta chains given below trace back to one sample, sequenced in a study of T cell responses to AZD1222 COVID-19 vaccine. This table comes from immunoSEQ multiplex PCR, and its TCRdb copy is limited to in-frame clones, with some not included. The sample includes fewer than 120,000 clones, around 90% of them seen just once. The sequenced sample was peripheral blood, obtained 28 days after the second AZD1222 dose. The receptors shown here come from an adult who received the AZD1222 COVID-19 vaccine.

The CDR3 is CASSPPYSNQPQHF. The CDR3 DNA follows: TGTGCCAGCTCACCACCCTATAGCAATCAGCCCCAGCATTTT. The chain employs TRBV18 and TRBJ1-5; D call uncertain. Germline CDR1 KGHSH, CDR2 LQKENI. The CDR3 is made up of 14 amino acids. The V and J ends lost 0 bases and 0 bases respectively, with 3 bases between them.

The rearrangement joins TRBV10-3 to TRBJ1-2; D is unclear. Between the trimmed V and J ends, which lost 7 bases and 3 bases, there was a span of 12 bases. Germline CDR1 and CDR2: ENHRY and SYGVKD. CDR3 length equals 13 residues. This CDR3 is CAITLAGDYGYTF. The CDR3 coding sequence is TGTGCCATCACTCTAGCGGGCGACTATGGCTACACCTTC.

The genes are TRBV10-3 and TRBJ1-6; D is ambiguous. Per germline, CDR1 ENHRY and CDR2 SYGVKD. CDR3 length equals 12 residues. V was trimmed by 9 bases and J by 0 bases, leaving 3 bases between them. The CDR3 coding sequence is TGTGCCATGGGCTCCTATAATTCACCCCTCCACTTT. Amino acid sequence: CAMGSYNSPLHF.

The chain joins TRBV6-1 to TRBJ2-7; 7 bases are shared with TRBD1. The V gene's germline CDR1 is MNHNS and CDR2 SASEGT. The CDR3 consists of 16 residues. V lost 3 bases, J lost 4 bases, and 12 bases stayed unmatched. DNA for the CDR3: TGTGCCAGCAGTGACGGTACCGACAGGGTTTTATACGAGCAGTACTTC. Its protein is CASSDGTDRVLYEQYF.

V is TRBV25-1 and J is TRBJ1-2; D perhaps matches TRBD1 (5 bases). Trimming left V 5 bases short and J 5 bases short, with 15 bases between. The CDR3 is 14 residues long. CDR1 and CDR2 from the germline V gene are MGHDK and SYGVNS. CDR3 loop: CASSRAGGSYGYTF. The CDR3 DNA is TGTGCCAGCAGTCGGGCCGGGGGGAGTTATGGCTACACCTTC.